This T cell receptor beta chain was recorded in a study of early T cells in non-severe SARS-CoV-2 infection. The trim removed 4 bases at V and 2 bases at J, leaving 7 bases unmatched. Germline assignment: CDR1 SGHRS and CDR2 YFSETQ. The CDR3 sequence is 16 residues long. Each CDR3 protein gets one entry after TCRdb re-called the 5' RACE reads with MiXCR. The sample has about 50,000 distinct CDR3 sequences, approximately 9% seen once. The TCR was taken from an adult who was a healthcare worker with PCR-confirmed SARS-CoV-2 infection or an uninfected control (not recorded which). Specimen: whole blood, collected at baseline. The chain links TRBV5-1 to TRBJ2-2; TRBD1 matches 8 bases. The CDR3 DNA is TGCGCCAGCAGCCCGGAGGACAGGGAAAACACCGGGGAGCTGTTTTTT. Amino acids: CASSPEDRENTGELFF.